This record covers a single T cell receptor (beta chain). This receptor's antigen is unknown. There are no base qualities to consult, and no much larger clone falls within one base. TCRbeta CDR3 regions were amplified from genomic DNA using the immunoSEQ Assay, a bias-controlled multiplex PCR. As for the authors' bioinformatics: The number of nucleated cells in each sample was estimated from the amplification of reference gene primers within the assay. To quantify the absolute abundance of each unique TCRbeta CDR3 rearrangement, sequence reads were collapsed and filtered. For each sample, productive Simpson clonality was calculated as the square root of Simpson's diversity index across productive rearrangements. Drawn from immuneACCESS, this table holds only the in-frame rearrangements with V and J called that TCRdb kept. Clones are partly lost; checked studies trace under half to an unresolved V gene and leave the rest unexplained. That table supplies the V and J calls and clone size; D and trimming were determined from the DNA. The sample data list 350,000 to 400,000 clones, and more than 75% of these were observed just once. 1.2% of the sample is held by the ten biggest clonotypes.

Participants in the prospective study were aged roughly 18 to 100 years, lived in over 20 United States geographic areas, and enrolled through a virtual design. In the prospective study, participants were assigned to cohorts based on the clinical history participants reported in a screening survey and a study questionnaire. ImmuneRACE Cohort 3 recovered participants were defined by two consecutive negative NP/OP PCR tests, healthcare professional clearance, or symptom resolution. In the prospective study, whole blood, serum and a nasopharyngeal or oropharyngeal swab were collected from each participant by mobile phlebotomists. Participants in the prospective study had the option to provide additional blood draws and questionnaires over an approximately 2-month period. Blood samples from the prospective study were shipped frozen or at room temperature prior to DNA extraction. V and J are trimmed by 2 bases and 12 bases, and the gene matches miss 12 bases of the junction. Taken from the germline V gene, the CDR1 and CDR2 loops are KGHDR and SFDVKD. Taken from cysteine to phenylalanine, the CDR3 has 15 residues. Here the CDR3 DNA is all that survives: 45 bases in frame from base 1.

This record comes from a study of blood T cell repertoires in COVID-19 (dated by TCRdb to 2018 to 2020). In the study overall: Samples from collaborators originated in the United States, Italy and Spain and spanned both the acute and convalescent phases of COVID-19. The material from the prospective study consisted of cDNA or gDNA derived from T cells, B-cell-depleted T cells, or PBMCs. Subjects who had been exposed to COVID-19, were actively infected with it, or had recovered from it provided the deeply sampled blood TCRbeta repertoires that made up the dataset. The repertoires were released in a freely available public database meant as a resource for research on the immune response to SARS-CoV-2. The samples were drawn from two sources: the first 160 participants of the ongoing ImmuneRACE study, and fewer than 1,500 subjects contributed by 6 global collaborators. Sample metadata almost always included a de-identified subject ID, COVID-19 status, age in years and sex. Where HLA class I and class II types were available, the types were taken from metadata supplied by the sample provider, not from assay-based typing. Results the study describes overall, beyond this receptor: How much clinical and demographic metadata was included differed by source and by participant, and the metadata was provided uncurated.

The chain was built from TRBV24-1 and TRBJ2-1, with TRBD1 identical over 7 junction bases. The sample was PBMCs or T cells enriched from blood (not recorded which). The clonotype was recovered from a woman aged 18-29 years who had recovered from COVID-19. The CDR3 loop reads CATSDSGQLGKGQFF. The DNA sequence is TGTGCCACCAGTGATTCGGGACAGCTGGGAAAGGGGCAGTTCTTC.